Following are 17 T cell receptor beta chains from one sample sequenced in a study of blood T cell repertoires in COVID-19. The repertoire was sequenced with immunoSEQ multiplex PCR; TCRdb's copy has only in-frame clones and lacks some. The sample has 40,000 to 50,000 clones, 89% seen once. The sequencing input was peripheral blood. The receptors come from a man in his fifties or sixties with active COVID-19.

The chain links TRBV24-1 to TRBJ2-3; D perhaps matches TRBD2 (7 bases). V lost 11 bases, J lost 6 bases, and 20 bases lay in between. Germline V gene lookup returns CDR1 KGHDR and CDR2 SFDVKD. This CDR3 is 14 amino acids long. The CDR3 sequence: CASRSGGYPDTQYF. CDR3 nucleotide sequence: TGTGCCAGCCGGTCGGGGGGCTACCCGGATACGCAGTATTTT.

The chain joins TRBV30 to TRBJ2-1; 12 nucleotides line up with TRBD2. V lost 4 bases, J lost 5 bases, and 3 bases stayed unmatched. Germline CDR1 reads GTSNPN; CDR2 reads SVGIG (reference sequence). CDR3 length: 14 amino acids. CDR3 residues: CAWTGLAGHNEQFF. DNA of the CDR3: TGTGCCTGGACCGGACTAGCGGGGCACAATGAGCAGTTCTTC.

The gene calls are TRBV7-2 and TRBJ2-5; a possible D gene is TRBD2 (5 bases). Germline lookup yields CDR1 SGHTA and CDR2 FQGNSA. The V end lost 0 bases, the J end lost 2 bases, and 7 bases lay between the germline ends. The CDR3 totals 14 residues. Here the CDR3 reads CASSLAGVQETQYF. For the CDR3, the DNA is TGTGCCAGCAGCTTAGCGGGAGTTCAAGAGACCCAGTACTTC.

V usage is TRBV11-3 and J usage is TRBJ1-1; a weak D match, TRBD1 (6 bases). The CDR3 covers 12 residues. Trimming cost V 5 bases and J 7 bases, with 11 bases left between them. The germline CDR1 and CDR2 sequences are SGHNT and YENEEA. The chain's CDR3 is CASSLTGFEAFF. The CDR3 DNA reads TGTGCCAGCAGCCTTACAGGGTTTGAAGCTTTCTTT.

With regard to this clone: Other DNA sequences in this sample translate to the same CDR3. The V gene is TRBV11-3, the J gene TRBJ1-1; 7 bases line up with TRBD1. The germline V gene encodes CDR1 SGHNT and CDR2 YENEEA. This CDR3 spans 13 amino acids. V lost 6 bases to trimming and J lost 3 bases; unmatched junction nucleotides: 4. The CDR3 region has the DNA TGTGCCAGCAGAGGGACAGTCCACACTGAAGCTTTCTTT. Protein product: CASRGTVHTEAFF.

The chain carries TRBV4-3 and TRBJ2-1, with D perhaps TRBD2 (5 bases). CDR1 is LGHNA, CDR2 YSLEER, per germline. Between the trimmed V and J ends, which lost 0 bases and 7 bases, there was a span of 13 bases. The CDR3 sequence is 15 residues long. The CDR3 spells CASSQDGEGSNEQFF. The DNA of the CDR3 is TGCGCCAGCAGCCAAGATGGAGAGGGCTCGAATGAGCAGTTCTTC.

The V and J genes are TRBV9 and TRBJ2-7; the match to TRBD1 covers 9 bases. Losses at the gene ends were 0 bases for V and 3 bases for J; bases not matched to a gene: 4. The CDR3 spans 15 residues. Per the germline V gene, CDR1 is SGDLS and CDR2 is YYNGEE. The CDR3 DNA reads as TGTGCCAGCAGCGTAGGGGGGACAGGGCTCTACGAGCAGTACTTC. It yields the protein CASSVGGTGLYEQYF.

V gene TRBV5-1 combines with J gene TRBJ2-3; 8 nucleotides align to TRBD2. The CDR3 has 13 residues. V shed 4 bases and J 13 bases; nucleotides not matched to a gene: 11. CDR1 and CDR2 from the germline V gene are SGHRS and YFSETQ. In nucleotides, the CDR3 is TGCGCCAGCAGCCTGGAAGGGACTAGGATAAAGTATTTT. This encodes CASSLEGTRIKYF.

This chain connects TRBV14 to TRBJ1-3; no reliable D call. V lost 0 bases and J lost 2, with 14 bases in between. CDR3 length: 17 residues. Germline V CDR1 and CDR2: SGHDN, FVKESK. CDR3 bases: TGTGCCAGCAGCCAAGATCGCGCCGTTTTCACTGGAAACACCATATATTTT. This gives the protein CASSQDRAVFTGNTIYF.

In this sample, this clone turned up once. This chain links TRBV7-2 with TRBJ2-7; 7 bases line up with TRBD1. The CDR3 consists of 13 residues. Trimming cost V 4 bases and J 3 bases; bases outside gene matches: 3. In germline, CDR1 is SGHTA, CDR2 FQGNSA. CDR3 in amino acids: CASSWRQGYEQYF. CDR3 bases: TGTGCCAGCAGCTGGAGACAGGGCTACGAGCAGTACTTC.

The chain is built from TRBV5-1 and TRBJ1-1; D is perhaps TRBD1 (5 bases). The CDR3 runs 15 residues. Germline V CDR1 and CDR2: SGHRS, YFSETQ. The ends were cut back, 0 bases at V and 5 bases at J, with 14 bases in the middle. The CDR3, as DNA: TGCGCCAGCAGCTTGGGGGACTTTGTACGGACTGAAGCTTTCTTT. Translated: CASSLGDFVRTEAFF.

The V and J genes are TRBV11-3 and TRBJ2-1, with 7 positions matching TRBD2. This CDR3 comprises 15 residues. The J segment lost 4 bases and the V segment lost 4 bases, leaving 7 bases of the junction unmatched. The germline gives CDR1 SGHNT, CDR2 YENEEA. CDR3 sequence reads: CASSSTLAIYNEQFF. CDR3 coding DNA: TGTGCCAGCAGCTCGACACTAGCGATTTACAATGAGCAGTTCTTC.

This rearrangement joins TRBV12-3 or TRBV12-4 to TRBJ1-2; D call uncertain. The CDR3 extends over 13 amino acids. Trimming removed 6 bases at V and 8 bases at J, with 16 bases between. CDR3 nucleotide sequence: TGTGCCAGCAGGCCCGGTGGTCTAAGCGGCTACACCTTC. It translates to CASRPGGLSGYTF.

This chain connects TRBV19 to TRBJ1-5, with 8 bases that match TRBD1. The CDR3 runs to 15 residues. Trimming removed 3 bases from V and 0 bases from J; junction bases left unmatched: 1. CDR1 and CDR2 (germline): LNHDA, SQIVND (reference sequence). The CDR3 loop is CASSIDRGSNQPQHF. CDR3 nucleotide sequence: TGTGCCAGTAGTATCGACAGGGGTAGCAATCAGCCCCAGCATTTT.

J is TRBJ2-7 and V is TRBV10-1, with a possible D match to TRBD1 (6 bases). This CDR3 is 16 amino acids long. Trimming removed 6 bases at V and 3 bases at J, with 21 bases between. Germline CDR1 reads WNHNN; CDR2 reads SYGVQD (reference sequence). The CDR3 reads CASRKGIQGKDYEQYF. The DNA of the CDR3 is TGCGCCAGCAGAAAGGGAATACAGGGAAAAGACTACGAGCAGTACTTC.

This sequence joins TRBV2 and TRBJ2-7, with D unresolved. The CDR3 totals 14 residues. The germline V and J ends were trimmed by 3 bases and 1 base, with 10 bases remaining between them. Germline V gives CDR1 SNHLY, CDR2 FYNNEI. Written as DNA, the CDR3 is TGTGCCAGCAGTGATGGCACCCGATCCTACGAGCAGTACTTC. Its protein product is CASSDGTRSYEQYF.

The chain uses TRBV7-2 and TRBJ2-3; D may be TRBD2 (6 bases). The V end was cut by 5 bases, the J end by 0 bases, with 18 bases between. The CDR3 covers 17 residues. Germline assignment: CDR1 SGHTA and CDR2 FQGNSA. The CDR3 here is CASSHPPGGSSTDTQYF. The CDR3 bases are TGTGCCAGCAGCCACCCCCCCGGGGGTTCGAGCACAGATACGCAGTATTTT.